This entry lists 10 T cell receptor beta chains sequenced from one sample in a study of vaccination effects on CD4 cells after COVID-19. Culture proceeded for approximately 9 days, and CD4+ T cells were then isolated. Using immunoSEQ multiplex PCR, the repertoire was profiled, and TCRdb retains in-frame clones only, with some absent. The sample shows tens of thousands of clones, about 80% of them seen only once. For these receptors, no antigen is known. The material sequenced was CD4+ T cells from PBMCs cultured without peptide, taken before COVID-19 vaccination. These receptors were obtained from a human donor who had a prior SARS-CoV-2 infection.

The sample holds a few counts of this clone. This chain links TRBV12-3 or TRBV12-4 with TRBJ1-5, with D unclear. V was trimmed by 7 bases and J by 0 bases, leaving 7 bases between them. The CDR3 contains 13 residues. The CDR3 sequence: CASKPNSNQPQHF. Written as DNA, the CDR3 is TGTGCCAGCAAGCCGAATAGCAATCAGCCCCAGCATTTT.

The chain combines TRBV7-9 with TRBJ2-3; 11 bases map to TRBD2. CDR1 SEHNR and CDR2 FQNEAQ come from the germline V gene (reference sequence). CDR3 length: 15 amino acids. Trimming cost V 5 bases and J 6 bases; bases outside gene matches: 7. In DNA form, the CDR3 reads TGTGCCAGCAGCATAACTAGCGGGAGCCGGGATACGCAGTATTTT. Amino acids: CASSITSGSRDTQYF.

Worth noting for this clone: The same CDR3 also results from other DNA sequences found in this sample. The chain is built from TRBV11-2 and TRBJ2-5; 7 bases are a match to TRBD2. The CDR3 sequence is 19 residues long. The germline gives CDR1 SGHAT, CDR2 FQNNGV. J gave up 2 bases and V 9 bases, and 24 bases lay outside the gene matches. The CDR3: CASSIRPGGFLAGQETQYF. The CDR3 nucleotides are TGTGCCAGTAGCATCCGACCGGGAGGTTTCTTAGCGGGTCAAGAGACCCAGTACTTC.

The V and J genes are TRBV7-3 and TRBJ2-5, with TRBD2 matching over 8 bases. Germline V CDR1 and CDR2: SGHTA, FQGTGA. The CDR3 has 14 amino acids. Germline trimming cut 3 bases from V and 5 bases from J; bases unmatched to any gene: 5. The CDR3 nucleotides are TGTGCCAGCAGCTTCGGGGGGGGGAGTGAGACCCAGTACTTC. It specifies CASSFGGGSETQYF.

The chain has TRBV27 and TRBJ1-2; 7 bases agree with TRBD1. The CDR3 totals 13 residues. J lost 2 bases, V lost 5 bases, and 2 bases had no gene match. The germline V gene encodes CDR1 MNHEY and CDR2 SMNVEV (reference sequence). CDR3 sequence: CASSVQGNYGYTF. The CDR3 region has the DNA TGTGCCAGCAGTGTACAGGGGAACTATGGCTACACCTTC.

This clone showed up just a few times. V usage is TRBV6-6 and J usage is TRBJ1-1; D remains ambiguous. Trimming left V 6 bases short and J 5 bases short, with 7 bases between. Per germline, CDR1 MNHNY and CDR2 SVGAGI (reference sequence). This CDR3 region has 11 residues. The CDR3 loop reads CASRKGTEAFF. The CDR3 DNA is TGTGCCAGCAGAAAGGGTACTGAAGCTTTCTTT.

V is TRBV4-3 and J is TRBJ1-1; TRBD1 is a possible D gene (5 bases). CDR1 is LGHNA and CDR2 is YSLEER in the germline V gene. Trimming took 4 bases from V and 7 from J, leaving 13 bases between them. This CDR3 region has 13 residues. The CDR3 region has the DNA TGCGCCAGCAGCCCGGCGGGGCGAGGTGAAGCTTTCTTT. Translating it yields CASSPAGRGEAFF.

J is TRBJ1-5 and V is TRBV19, with 9 bases lining up with TRBD1. This CDR3 has 18 residues. Germline assignment: CDR1 LNHDA and CDR2 SQIVND (reference sequence). V lost 5 bases to trimming and J lost 4 bases; unmatched junction nucleotides: 15. CDR3 residues: CASSGQQGARNWNQPQHF. The CDR3 nucleotides are TGTGCCAGTAGTGGTCAACAGGGGGCTAGAAACTGGAATCAGCCCCAGCATTTT.

The V call is TRBV10-3, the J call TRBJ1-1; the match to TRBD1 covers 9 bases. Trimming removed 8 bases from V and 5 bases from J; junction bases left unmatched: 12. The CDR3 is 15 residues long. CDR1 ENHRY and CDR2 SYGVKD come from the germline V gene. The CDR3 DNA follows: TGTGCCATCGGGGGGACAGGGACCGGGAGGACTGAAGCTTTCTTT. Its protein product is CAIGGTGTGRTEAFF.

In DNA, the CDR3 is TGTGCCAGCACCGTAGCGGGGGGTGTTTACGAGCAGTACTTC. It translates to CASTVAGGVYEQYF. This chain joins TRBV6-5 and TRBJ2-7; 10 bases match TRBD2. CDR1 is MNHEY and CDR2 is SVGAGI in the germline V gene. J gave up 4 bases and V 7 bases, and 7 bases lay outside the gene matches. The CDR3 is 14 amino acids.